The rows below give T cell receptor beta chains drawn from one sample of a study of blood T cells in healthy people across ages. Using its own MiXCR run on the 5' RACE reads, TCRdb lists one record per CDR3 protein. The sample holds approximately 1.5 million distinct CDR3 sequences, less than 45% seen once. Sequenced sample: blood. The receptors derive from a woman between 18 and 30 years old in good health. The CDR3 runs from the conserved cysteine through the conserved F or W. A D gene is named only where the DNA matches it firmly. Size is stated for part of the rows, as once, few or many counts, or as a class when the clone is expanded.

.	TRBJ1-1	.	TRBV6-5	CASSYSGGRRAEAFF	TGTGCCAGCAGTTACTCAGGCGGCCGACGGGCTGAAGCTTTCTTT
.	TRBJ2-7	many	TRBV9	CALPPRRQQYF	TGTGCCCTGCCTCCGCGCCGACAGCAGTACTTC
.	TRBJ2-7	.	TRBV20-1	CSARWGTYEQYF	TGCAGTGCTAGGTGGGGGACCTACGAGCAGTACTTC
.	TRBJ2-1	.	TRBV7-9	CASSGGSGEQFF	TGTGCCAGCAGCGGGGGGAGTGGTGAGCAGTTCTTC
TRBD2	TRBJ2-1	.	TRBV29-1	CSVEDSGGFANEQFF	TGCAGCGTTGAAGATAGCGGGGGGTTCGCCAATGAGCAGTTCTTC
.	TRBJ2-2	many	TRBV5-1	CASSLEGVPNTGELFF	TGCGCCAGCAGCTTGGAGGGCGTACCGAACACCGGGGAGCTGTTTTTT
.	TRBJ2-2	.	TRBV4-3	CASSQVMFPAATGELFF	TGCGCCAGCAGCCAAGTAATGTTTCCAGCGGCCACCGGGGAGCTGTTTTTT
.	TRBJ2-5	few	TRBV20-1	CSARPGSLGETQYF	TGCAGTGCTAGACCCGGGAGCCTCGGAGAGACCCAGTACTTC
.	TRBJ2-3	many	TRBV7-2	CASSPRRADTQYF	TGTGCCAGCAGTCCTAGGCGGGCAGATACGCAGTATTTT
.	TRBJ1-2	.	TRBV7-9	CASSVMGAYGYTF	TGTGCCAGCAGCGTAATGGGGGCCTATGGCTACACCTTC
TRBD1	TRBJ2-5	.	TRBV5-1	CASSHGTVTWEQYF	TGCGCCAGCAGCCACGGGACAGTAACCTGGGAGCAGTACTTC
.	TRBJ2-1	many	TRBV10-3	CAIRADTAYNEQFF	TGTGCCATCAGAGCGGATACCGCCTACAATGAGCAGTTCTTC
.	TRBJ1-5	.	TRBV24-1	CATSDPSEHF	TGTGCCACCAGTGATCCCAGTGAGCATTTT
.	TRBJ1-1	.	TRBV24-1	CATTGPGGTEAFF	TGTGCCACCACGGGACCCGGGGGGACTGAAGCTTTCTTT
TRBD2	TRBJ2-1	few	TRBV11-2	CASSLVLSGVVEQFF	TGTGCCAGCAGCTTAGTTCTTAGCGGGGTAGTGGAGCAGTTCTTC
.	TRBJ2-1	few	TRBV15	CATSRDNGRGYEQFF	TGTGCCACCAGCAGAGATAACGGGAGAGGCTATGAGCAGTTCTTC
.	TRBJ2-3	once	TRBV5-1	CASSWPGDAQYF	TGCGCCAGCAGCTGGCCGGGAGATGCGCAGTATTTT
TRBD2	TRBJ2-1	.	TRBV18	CASFGGLAGGGNEQFF	TGTGCCAGCTTCGGGGGCCTAGCGGGAGGAGGGAATGAGCAGTTCTTC
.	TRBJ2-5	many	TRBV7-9	CASSLGAGQETQYF	TGTGCCAGCAGCTTAGGGGCAGGACAAGAGACCCAGTACTTC
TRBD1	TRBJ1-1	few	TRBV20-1	CSAREGGTGGYTEAFF	TGCAGTGCTAGAGAAGGGGGAACAGGGGGCTACACTGAAGCTTTCTTT
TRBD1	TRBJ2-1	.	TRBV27	CASRSDRGREFF	TGTGCCAGCAGATCCGACAGGGGAAGGGAGTTCTTC